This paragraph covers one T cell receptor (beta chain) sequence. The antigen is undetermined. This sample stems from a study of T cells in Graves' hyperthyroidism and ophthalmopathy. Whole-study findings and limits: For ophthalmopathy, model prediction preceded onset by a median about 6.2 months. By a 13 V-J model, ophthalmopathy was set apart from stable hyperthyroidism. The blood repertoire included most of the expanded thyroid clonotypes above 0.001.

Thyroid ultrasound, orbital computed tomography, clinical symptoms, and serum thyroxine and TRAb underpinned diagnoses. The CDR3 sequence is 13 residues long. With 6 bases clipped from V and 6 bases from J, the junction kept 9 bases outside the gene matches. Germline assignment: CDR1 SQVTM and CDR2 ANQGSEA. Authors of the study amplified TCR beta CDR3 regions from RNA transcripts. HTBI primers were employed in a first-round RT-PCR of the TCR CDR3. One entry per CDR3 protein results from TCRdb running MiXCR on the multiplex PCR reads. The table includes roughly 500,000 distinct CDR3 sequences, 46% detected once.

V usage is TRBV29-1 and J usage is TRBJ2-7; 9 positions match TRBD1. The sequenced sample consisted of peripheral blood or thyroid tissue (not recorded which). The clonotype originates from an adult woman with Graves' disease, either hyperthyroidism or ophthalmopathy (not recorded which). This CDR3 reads CSVAPGQGFEQYF. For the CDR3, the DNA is TGCAGCGTAGCCCCGGGACAGGGTTTCGAGCAGTACTTC.